This TCR beta chain originates from a study of PD-1 blockade in mismatch repair-deficient tumors. Data came from immunoSEQ multiplex PCR; TCRdb stores just in-frame clones and leaves some out. The sample contains some 97,000 clones, 70% to 85% of which appear only once. V was pared by 8 bases and J by 2 bases, with 8 bases of the junction left unmatched. Germline values: CDR1 MNHEY, CDR2 SMNVEV (reference sequence). The CDR3 is 14 amino acids. The sequence was obtained from an adult with mismatch repair-deficient cancer. The material sequenced was peripheral blood, taken about 33 weeks after starting pembrolizumab. The J gene is TRBJ2-7, the V gene TRBV27; 8 bases align to TRBD2. The CDR3 nucleotides read TGTGCCAGCGGCCGGGAGGGGACTACCTACGAGCAGTACTTC. Translated: CASGREGTTYEQYF.